This is a list of T cell receptor beta chains from one sample in a study of cytotoxic CD8 clonotypes in ibrutinib-treated CLL. Here immunoSEQ multiplex PCR was the method, and the copy in TCRdb shows in-frame clones only, minus some. Of roughly 56,000 clones in the sample, around 68% were seen once. The specimen was PBMCs, collected after 12 months of ibrutinib treatment. The receptors derive from a human donor with chronic lymphocytic leukemia. Each CDR3 is given with its conserved first and last residue. The D gene is left open where the match is weak. Size values are once, few and many counts, or a class for expanded clones, and some rows have none.

abundance	d_gene	v_gene	j_gene	CDR3nt	CDR3aa
-	-	TRBV7-3	TRBJ2-7	TGTGCCAGCAGCCCCCAACTGGGTTCCTACGAGCAGTACTTC	CASSPQLGSYEQYF
-	TRBD2	TRBV5-6	TRBJ2-7	TGTGCCAGCAGCTTTTTTCTAGCGGGAGGAAACGAGCAGTACTTC	CASSFFLAGGNEQYF
-	-	TRBV19	TRBJ2-5	TGTGCCAGTAGTCCCCGGGGGACGGAAGAGACCCAGTACTTC	CASSPRGTEETQYF
-	-	TRBV10-3	TRBJ2-7	TGTGCCATCAGTGAGGCTGGGCGGGGCTCCTACGAGCAGTACTTC	CAISEAGRGSYEQYF
-	-	TRBV4-1	TRBJ2-5	TGCGCCAGCAGCCTGGCCGACAGTCCCCGGGAGACCCAGTACTTC	CASSLADSPRETQYF
once	-	TRBV9	TRBJ2-2	TGTGCCAGCAGCGTAGCAGGGACCGGGGAGCTGTTTTTT	CASSVAGTGELFF
once	-	TRBV29-1	TRBJ2-2	TGCAGCGTTGAAGCCCAGGGAGAAAACACCGGGGAGCTGTTTTTT	CSVEAQGENTGELFF
once	TRBD1	TRBV7-2	TRBJ2-5	TGTGCCAGCAGCTTCTCGACAGGGTCGGGCCTAGAGACCCAGTACTTC	CASSFSTGSGLETQYF
few	-	TRBV28	TRBJ2-3	TGTGCCAGCAGTTCCACCAGGTTCGTCGGGCAGTATTTT	CASSSTRFVGQYF
-	TRBD1	TRBV9	TRBJ1-2	TGTGCCAGCAGCGCCCACAGGGGCGGGTATGGCTACACCTTC	CASSAHRGGYGYTF
-	-	TRBV6-5	TRBJ1-2	TGTGCCAGCAGTCGCGGGGACGCCTCCTATGGCTACACCTTC	CASSRGDASYGYTF
-	-	TRBV5-1	TRBJ2-6	TGCGCCAGCAGCCCACGGACAGCGTCTGGGGCCAACGTCCTGACTTTC	CASSPRTASGANVLTF
-	-	TRBV5-6	TRBJ1-4	TGTGCCAGCAGCTTGAATGGCGCGTTCCCTTCAACCGGAAAACTGTTTTTT	CASSLNGAFPSTGKLFF
-	TRBD2	TRBV5-1	TRBJ2-7	TGCGCCAGCAGCCCCCGGGACAGGGGGGGACTAGCGGGAGCCGAGCAGTACTTC	CASSPRDRGGLAGAEQYF
-	TRBD2	TRBV7-6	TRBJ2-1	TGTGCCAGCAGCAAAAGCGGGAGCTCCTACAATGAGCAGTTCTTC	CASSKSGSSYNEQFF
few	-	TRBV7-7	TRBJ2-7	TGTGCTAGCAGCTTAGCGGCCGGGAGCTCCTACGAGCAGTACTTC	CASSLAAGSSYEQYF
-	-	TRBV10-3	TRBJ2-3	TGTGCCATCACCCCGGGGCGAGGAGATACGCAGTATTTT	CAITPGRGDTQYF
-	-	TRBV28	TRBJ1-6	TGTGCGGTAGACGTGGGGGATTCACCCCTCCACTTT	CAVDVGDSPLHF
few	-	TRBV30	TRBJ2-7	TGTGCCTGGAGTGTACTGGGCTACGAGCAGTACTTC	CAWSVLGYEQYF
-	TRBD2	TRBV5-1	TRBJ2-5	TGCGCCAGCAGCTTGTCTCTAGCGGGAGGGCCGGAGACCCAGTACTTC	CASSLSLAGGPETQYF
-	TRBD2	TRBV5-4	TRBJ2-1	TGTGCCAGCAGCTCCAAGCGGGAGGGCCGGAATGAGCAGTTCTTC	CASSSKREGRNEQFF
-	-	TRBV25-1	TRBJ1-4	TGTGCCAGCAGTGACCAAGGACAGATTAATGAAAAACTGTTTTTT	CASSDQGQINEKLFF
-	-	TRBV19	TRBJ2-4	TGTGCCAGTAGGCTGTCAGGAGCCAAAAACATTCAGTACTTC	CASRLSGAKNIQYF
-	-	TRBV9	TRBJ1-1	TGTGCCAGCAGCCCAGGAGGGATCACTGAAGCTTTCTTT	CASSPGGITEAFF
-	TRBD1	TRBV11-2	TRBJ2-5	TGTGCCAGCAGCAACCGACAGACAGGGGGCGGTGAGACCCAGTACTTC	CASSNRQTGGGETQYF
-	TRBD1	TRBV30	TRBJ1-2	TGTGCCTGGAGTGTATCAGGGGGTCATAACTATGGCTACACCTTC	CAWSVSGGHNYGYTF
-	-	TRBV2	TRBJ1-5	TGTGCCAGCAGTAATGACGGCAATCAGCCCCAGCATTTT	CASSNDGNQPQHF
-	TRBD2	TRBV27	TRBJ2-1	TGTGCCAGCACTCCCGGCGGGAGCTCCTACAATGAGCAGTTCTTC	CASTPGGSSYNEQFF
-	-	TRBV15	TRBJ2-5	TGTGCCACCAGCGGCGGAGCCCAGGAGACCCAGTACTTC	CATSGGAQETQYF
-	TRBD2	TRBV5-4	TRBJ2-7	TGTGCCAGCAGCCCCGGCGGGAGGGTGTACGAGCAGTACTTC	CASSPGGRVYEQYF
-	TRBD1	TRBV9	TRBJ1-2	TGTGCCAGCAGCGACGACAGGGGGGTCTATGGCTACACCTTC	CASSDDRGVYGYTF
-	TRBD2	TRBV30	TRBJ2-5	TGTGCCTGGAGTGTATCTAGCGGGAGGGCCCGGGAGACCCAGTACTTC	CAWSVSSGRARETQYF
many	TRBD1	TRBV2	TRBJ1-5	TGTGCCAGCAGTCCTCAGGGGGCTGAGCAGCCCCAGCATTTT	CASSPQGAEQPQHF
-	TRBD1	TRBV6-6	TRBJ2-7	TGTGCCAGCAGTTACCCCGGACAGGGGAGCGAGCAGTACTTC	CASSYPGQGSEQYF
-	-	TRBV19	TRBJ1-5	TGTGCCAGTAGTACACTAATTTTCGACAGTAGCAATCAGCCCCAGCATTTT	CASSTLIFDSSNQPQHF
-	TRBD2	TRBV4-3	TRBJ2-2	TGCGCCAGCAGTAGACTAGCGGGAGCCTCCGGGGAGCTGTTTTTT	CASSRLAGASGELFF
-	-	TRBV2	TRBJ1-5	TGTGCCAGCAGCGCACAACCCTGGCAGCCCCAGCATTTT	CASSAQPWQPQHF
-	TRBD1	TRBV27	TRBJ2-3	TGTGCCAGTAGTTTATTCGGGACAGGGGGGGACTACACAGATACGCAGTATTTT	CASSLFGTGGDYTDTQYF
-	-	TRBV7-9	TRBJ1-2	TGTGCCAGCAGCGGGCATCAGGGTAACTATGGCTACACCTTC	CASSGHQGNYGYTF
-	TRBD2	TRBV19	TRBJ2-1	TGTGCCAGTAGTCAACTAGCGGGAGTCCTTTATGAGCAGTTCTTC	CASSQLAGVLYEQFF